This is a list of T cell receptor beta chains from one sample in a study of blood T cells in healthy people across ages. TCRdb re-derived calls from the 5' RACE reads in MiXCR, one entry per CDR3 protein. The sample holds hundreds of thousands of distinct CDR3 sequences, 25% to 30% seen once. The specimen sequenced was blood. These receptors all stem from a woman in her sixties or seventies in good health. The CDR3 runs from the conserved cysteine through the conserved F or W. The D gene is left open where the match is weak. Part of the rows lack a size; the others show once, few, many or a class for expanded clones.

TRBV20-1	few	TRBD1	TRBJ2-2	CSARFGQGMTGELFF	TGCAGTGCCAGGTTTGGACAGGGGATGACCGGGGAGCTGTTTTTT
TRBV28	many	TRBD1	TRBJ1-2	CASSFGDRDYGYTF	TGTGCCAGCAGTTTTGGGGACAGGGACTATGGCTACACCTTC
TRBV6-1	.	TRBD2	TRBJ2-5	CASSEITSGRETQYF	TGTGCCAGCAGTGAAATCACTAGCGGGAGAGAGACCCAGTACTTC
TRBV20-1	few	.	TRBJ1-2	CSAEQGQGVGYTF	TGCAGTGCTGAACAGGGCCAGGGAGTCGGCTACACCTTC
TRBV12-5	.	.	TRBJ1-1	CASGLVNSLPEAFF	TGTGCTAGTGGTTTGGTAAACAGTTTACCGGAAGCTTTCTTT
TRBV20-1	few	.	TRBJ1-1	CSATAGSKNTEAFF	TGCAGTGCCACGGCGGGGTCTAAGAACACTGAAGCTTTCTTT
TRBV7-2	.	TRBD2	TRBJ2-3	CASSLLAAEDTQYF	TGTGCCAGCAGCCTGCTAGCGGCGGAAGATACGCAGTATTTT
TRBV5-5	few	.	TRBJ1-2	CASSLLGGGYTF	TGTGCCAGCAGCTTACTTGGAGGCGGCTACACCTTC
TRBV4-1	few	.	TRBJ2-1	CASSQGLEQFF	TGCGCCAGCAGCCAAGGTCTTGAGCAGTTCTTC
TRBV5-5	.	.	TRBJ1-5	CASSLTTSANQPQHF	TGTGCCAGCAGCTTGACGACAAGTGCGAATCAGCCCCAGCATTTT
TRBV5-5	few	TRBD1	TRBJ2-7	CASSGGTGTAIEQYF	TGTGCCAGCAGCGGCGGGACAGGAACAGCGATCGAGCAGTACTTC
TRBV18	.	TRBD1	TRBJ1-1	CASSRIGTEKAFF	TGTGCCAGCTCCAGAATCGGGACAGAAAAAGCTTTCTTT
TRBV7-9	.	.	TRBJ2-3	CASSRGYHTDTQYF	TGTGCCAGCAGCCGTGGATACCACACAGATACGCAGTATTTT
TRBV12-3/TRBV12-4	.	.	TRBJ2-4	CASSGAKNIQYF	TGTGCCAGCAGCGGGGCCAAAAACATTCAGTACTTC
TRBV12-3/TRBV12-4	many	.	TRBJ2-7	CASSPSYYEQYF	TGTGCCAGCAGCCCAAGTTACTACGAGCAGTACTTC
TRBV7-2	few	TRBD2	TRBJ2-5	CASSLGGLANQETQYF	TGTGCCAGCAGCTTGGGGGGACTAGCGAACCAAGAGACCCAGTACTTC
TRBV9	.	TRBD1	TRBJ1-5	CASSVGDSRYQPQHF	TGTGCCAGCAGCGTAGGGGACAGCCGGTATCAGCCCCAGCATTTT
TRBV5-1	once	.	TRBJ2-1	CASSLGYRSEQFF	TGCGCCAGCAGCTTGGGGTATCGGTCCGAGCAGTTCTTC
TRBV7-3	few	.	TRBJ1-1	CASSPQAGYTEAFF	TGTGCCAGCAGCCCCCAGGCGGGTTACACTGAAGCTTTCTTT
TRBV5-6	.	TRBD2	TRBJ2-2	CASSLDPGLRNTGELFF	TGTGCCAGCAGCTTGGACCCGGGACTACGTAACACCGGGGAGCTGTTTTTT
TRBV20-1	few	.	TRBJ2-1	CSAMIGGHSYNEQFF	TGCAGTGCCATGATAGGGGGACACTCCTACAATGAGCAGTTCTTC
TRBV5-6	few	TRBD1	TRBJ2-1	CASSPTGRYEQFF	TGTGCCAGCAGCCCGACAGGGAGATATGAGCAGTTCTTC
TRBV28	.	.	TRBJ2-7	CASSLRGCASYEQYF	TGTGCCAGCAGCCTCCGGGGCTGCGCCTCCTACGAGCAGTACTTC
TRBV3-1	.	.	TRBJ2-7	CASSQEAATYEQYF	TGTGCCAGCAGCCAAGAGGCAGCTACCTACGAGCAGTACTTC
TRBV7-3	.	TRBD2	TRBJ2-3	CASSLNAVQRGGSDTQYF	TGTGCCAGCAGCTTAAATGCTGTCCAGCGGGGGGGTTCAGATACGCAGTATTTT
TRBV9	few	.	TRBJ1-1	CASSGAQRGPNTEAFF	TGTGCCAGCAGCGGGGCACAGAGGGGCCCGAACACTGAAGCTTTCTTT
TRBV29-1	many	.	TRBJ2-1	CSVNSSGPREQFF	TGCAGCGTTAATAGTAGCGGCCCTCGGGAGCAGTTCTTC
TRBV7-2	few	.	TRBJ1-2	CASSFGQHYGYTF	TGTGCCAGCAGCTTCGGACAGCACTATGGCTACACCTTC
TRBV7-9	few	.	TRBJ2-6	CASSLGGTGANVLTF	TGTGCCAGCAGCTTAGGGGGGACTGGGGCCAACGTCCTGACTTTC
TRBV13	many	.	TRBJ2-7	CASSLSGTSYEQYF	TGTGCCAGCAGCTTGTCCGGGACCTCCTACGAGCAGTACTTC
TRBV24-1	.	TRBD2	TRBJ2-2	CATSDPGRGWTGELFF	TGTGCCACCAGTGACCCCGGGAGGGGGTGGACCGGGGAGCTGTTTTTT
TRBV6-2/TRBV6-3	few	TRBD1	TRBJ1-4	CASSHPGQGRPRREKLFF	TGTGCCAGCAGCCACCCGGGACAGGGTAGACCCCGGAGAGAAAAACTGTTTTTT
TRBV20-1	.	TRBD2	TRBJ2-1	CSARDLADYNEQFF	TGCAGTGCTAGAGATCTAGCGGATTACAATGAGCAGTTCTTC
TRBV27	.	TRBD2	TRBJ2-7	CASTFLAGGPSYEQYF	TGTGCCAGCACCTTCTTAGCGGGAGGGCCCTCGTACGAGCAGTACTTC
TRBV6-5	many	TRBD1	TRBJ2-7	CASSGQVGEQYF	TGTGCCAGCAGCGGACAGGTGGGCGAGCAGTACTTC
TRBV3-1	.	.	TRBJ1-2	CASISRGANYGYTF	TGTGCCAGCATAAGTAGGGGGGCTAACTATGGCTACACCTTC
TRBV5-1	.	.	TRBJ2-7	CASSFGAYGTTGEQYF	TGCGCCAGCAGCTTTGGGGCATATGGCACTACGGGAGAGCAGTACTTC
TRBV29-1	few	TRBD2	TRBJ2-1	CSAHIAGGKTGEQFF	TGCAGCGCGCATATAGCGGGAGGGAAAACGGGTGAGCAGTTCTTC
TRBV20-1	.	.	TRBJ2-5	CSARPQGYQETQYF	TGCAGTGCTAGACCACAGGGTTACCAAGAGACCCAGTACTTC
TRBV12-3/TRBV12-4	many	TRBD1	TRBJ2-1	CASSRTGVGNEQFF	TGTGCCAGCAGCCGGACAGGGGTTGGCAATGAGCAGTTCTTC
TRBV20-1	.	.	TRBJ2-7	CSAGLGGGYEQYF	TGCAGTGCTGGCCTTGGGGGTGGGTACGAGCAGTACTTC
TRBV29-1	.	.	TRBJ2-1	CSVTDYRIEQFF	TGCAGCGTCACCGACTACCGCATTGAGCAGTTCTTC
TRBV11-2	.	TRBD1	TRBJ1-1	CASSFDRENTEAFF	TGTGCCAGCAGCTTTGACAGGGAGAACACTGAAGCTTTCTTT
TRBV18	few	.	TRBJ1-1	CASSEGFGSEAFF	TGTGCCAGCTCAGAGGGGTTTGGATCTGAAGCTTTCTTT
TRBV18	.	.	TRBJ1-1	CASSPDPNTEAFF	TGTGCCAGCTCACCGGATCCTAACACTGAAGCTTTCTTT
TRBV20-1	.	TRBD2	TRBJ2-1	CSASAGGEQFF	TGCAGTGCTAGCGCGGGAGGTGAGCAGTTCTTC
TRBV3-1	few	TRBD2	TRBJ2-7	CASSQDRTSGAVYYEQYF	TGTGCCAGCAGCCAAGATAGGACTAGCGGGGCCGTTTACTACGAGCAGTACTTC
TRBV14	few	.	TRBJ1-1	CASSQDLNTEAFF	TGTGCCAGCAGCCAAGATCTAAATACTGAAGCTTTCTTT
TRBV19	.	.	TRBJ2-5	CASSKLLQETQYF	TGTGCCAGTAGTAAACTTCTCCAAGAGACCCAGTACTTC
TRBV7-2	.	.	TRBJ2-1	CASSLVGAAYNEQFF	TGTGCCAGCAGCTTAGTGGGGGCCGCCTACAATGAGCAGTTCTTC
TRBV28	few	TRBD1	TRBJ2-7	CASSFAGTGSGEQYF	TGTGCCAGCAGTTTTGCCGGGACAGGGAGTGGCGAGCAGTACTTC
TRBV28	few	.	TRBJ2-5	CASSPFGGRGETQYF	TGTGCCAGCAGTCCGTTTGGGGGGAGAGGAGAGACCCAGTACTTC
TRBV6-5	.	.	TRBJ1-2	CASRRDNYGYTF	TGTGCCAGCAGGCGGGACAACTATGGCTACACCTTC
TRBV12-3/TRBV12-4	.	TRBD1	TRBJ1-1	CASNKADRGDTEAFF	TGTGCCAGCAATAAAGCCGACAGGGGCGACACTGAAGCTTTCTTT
TRBV20-1	.	.	TRBJ2-7	CGARDFVTYEQYF	TGCGGTGCTAGAGATTTTGTAACCTACGAGCAGTACTTC
TRBV11-2	.	.	TRBJ2-5	CASSQSFAGIGETQYF	TGTGCCAGCAGCCAATCGTTTGCGGGGATTGGAGAGACCCAGTACTTC
TRBV28	few	TRBD1	TRBJ1-2	CASRPTGPRGYTF	TGTGCCAGCAGACCGACAGGGCCGAGGGGCTACACCTTC
TRBV5-1	few	TRBD2	TRBJ2-7	CASSLTTSVYEQYF	TGCGCCAGCAGCTTGACGACTAGCGTATACGAGCAGTACTTC
TRBV27	few	TRBD2	TRBJ2-2	CASSPLAGGGLTGELFF	TGTGCCAGCAGTCCCTTAGCGGGAGGGGGGCTCACCGGGGAGCTGTTTTTT
TRBV28	many	TRBD1	TRBJ2-7	CASRKNDRVGGYEQYF	TGTGCCAGCAGGAAAAACGACAGGGTCGGCGGGTACGAGCAGTACTTC